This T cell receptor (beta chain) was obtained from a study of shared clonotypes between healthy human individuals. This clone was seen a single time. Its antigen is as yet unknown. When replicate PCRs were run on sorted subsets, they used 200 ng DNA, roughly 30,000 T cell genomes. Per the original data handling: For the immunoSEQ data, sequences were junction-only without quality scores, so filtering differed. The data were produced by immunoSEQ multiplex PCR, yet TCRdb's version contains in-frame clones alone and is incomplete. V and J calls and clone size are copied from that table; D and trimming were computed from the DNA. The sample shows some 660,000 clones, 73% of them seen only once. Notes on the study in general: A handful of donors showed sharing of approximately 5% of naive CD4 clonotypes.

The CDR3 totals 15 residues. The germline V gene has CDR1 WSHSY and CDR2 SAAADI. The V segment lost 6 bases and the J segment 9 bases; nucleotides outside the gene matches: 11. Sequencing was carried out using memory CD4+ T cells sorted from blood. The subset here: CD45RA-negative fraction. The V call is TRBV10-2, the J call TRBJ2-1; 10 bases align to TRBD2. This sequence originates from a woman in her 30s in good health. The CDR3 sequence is CASSVKSGRAGEQFF. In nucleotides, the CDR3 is TGCGCCAGCAGCGTAAAGAGCGGGAGGGCCGGTGAGCAGTTCTTC.